The count of the clone carrying this TCR beta chain is one. Clones were sequenced by immunoSEQ multiplex PCR, and TCRdb holds only the in-frame ones, with some missing. The sample has tens of thousands of clones; over 75% are singletons. The data were taken from a study of control samples from healthy donors and cancer patients. The V gene end was trimmed by 1 base and the J gene end by 5 bases; junction bases not matched to a gene: 2. The germline V gene encodes CDR1 MGHRA and CDR2 YSYEKL. This CDR3 comprises 15 residues. The TCR originated in a man aged 50 to 59 in good health. The chain combines TRBV4-1 with TRBJ2-2, with 9 bases lining up with TRBD2. The sample was blood. CDR3 region: CASSQGREGTGELFF. The DNA of the CDR3 is TGCGCCAGCAGCCAAGGGCGGGAGGGAACCGGGGAGCTGTTTTTT.